This TCR beta chain was captured in a study of shared clonotypes between healthy human individuals. Across the whole study: Donors, aged 18 to 49, were a couple of women and a few men.

Genomic DNA per cell subset filled all wells of several immunoSEQ plates. Here immunoSEQ multiplex PCR was the method, and the copy in TCRdb shows in-frame clones only, minus some. The data hold fewer than 600,000 clones, with 60% to 80% observed a single time. Nashville, Tennessee was home to all donors, each a Caucasian adult. The V gene end was trimmed by 7 bases and the J gene end by 9 bases; junction bases not matched to a gene: 12. CDR1 is SNHLY and CDR2 is FYNNEI in the germline V gene. CDR3 size: 14 residues. The chain employs TRBV2 and TRBJ2-4, with 7 bases matching TRBD2. Sequenced input: PBMCs. The sequence was obtained from a middle-aged woman in good health. Some clones in this sample may be carry-over from other donors' samples. As DNA, the CDR3 is TGTGCCAGCAAAACAAATCGGGGGGAGGGCATTCAGTACTTC. Residues: CASKTNRGEGIQYF. Based on the CDR3 plus reference TRBV2 and TRBJ2-4, the full variable domain is EPEVTQTPSHQVTQMGQEVILRCVPISNHLYFYWYRQILGQKVEFLVSFYNNEISEKSEIFDDQFSVERPDGSNFTLKIRSTKLEDSAMYFCASKTNRGEGIQYFGAGTRLSVL.